These T cell receptor beta chains were read from a single sample in a study of T cell responses to AZD1222 COVID-19 vaccine. TCRdb keeps only in-frame clones here, not all; method: immunoSEQ multiplex PCR. The sample lists around 140,000 clones; 90% to 95% were seen once. The starting material was peripheral blood, obtained on day 0 of AZD1222 vaccination. The receptors shown here come from an adult in good health. Each CDR3 is given with its conserved first and last residue. A D gene is named only where the DNA matches it firmly. Rows may omit the clone size; those that give it use once, few, many or a size class.

V,J,size,D,CDR3,DNA
TRBV5-1,TRBJ2-7,.,.,CASSADGSSGQYF,TGCGCCAGCAGCGCGGACGGATCCTCGGGGCAGTACTTC
TRBV20-1,TRBJ2-3,.,.,CSASTTGVGLTDTQYF,TGCAGTGCTAGTACGACGGGAGTGGGGTTAACAGATACGCAGTATTTT
TRBV9,TRBJ2-3,.,.,CASSVAGKDTQYF,TGTGCCAGCAGCGTTGCGGGAAAGGATACGCAGTATTTT
TRBV6-5,TRBJ2-7,.,.,CASRILTRTYEQYF,TGTGCCAGCAGGATCTTGACACGGACCTACGAGCAGTACTTC
TRBV18,TRBJ2-3,.,TRBD1,CASSVGTGTDTQYF,TGTGCCAGTTCGGTAGGGACAGGCACAGATACGCAGTATTTT
TRBV7-2,TRBJ2-1,.,.,CASSQDSTSYNEQFF,TGTGCCAGCAGCCAAGACAGTACAAGCTACAATGAGCAGTTCTTC
TRBV5-1,TRBJ2-3,.,TRBD1,CASSPGQDTQYF,TGCGCCAGCAGCCCGGGACAGGATACGCAGTATTTT
TRBV5-6,TRBJ2-3,.,TRBD1,CASSLAGTGPSDTQYF,TGTGCCAGCAGCTTGGCCGGGACAGGACCTTCAGATACGCAGTATTTT
TRBV6-6,TRBJ1-1,.,.,CATSTALAGGAFF,TGTGCCACCAGCACCGCCTTGGCAGGAGGAGCTTTCTTT
TRBV11-2,TRBJ2-7,.,.,CASSPEWQSLEQYF,TGTGCCAGCAGCCCAGAGTGGCAGTCCCTTGAGCAGTACTTC
TRBV28,TRBJ1-2,.,TRBD1,CASSLWTGNYGYTF,TGTGCCAGCAGTTTATGGACAGGGAACTATGGCTACACCTTC
TRBV19,TRBJ2-1,.,.,CASTSSYNEQFF,TGTGCCAGTACCAGCTCCTACAATGAGCAGTTCTTC
TRBV2,TRBJ1-1,.,TRBD1,CASRGDRVNTEAFF,TGTGCCAGCAGGGGGGACAGGGTGAACACTGAAGCTTTCTTT
TRBV9,TRBJ1-4,.,.,CASSVGQATNEKLFF,TGTGCCAGCAGCGTAGGTCAGGCAACTAATGAAAAACTGTTTTTT
TRBV21-1,TRBJ1-5,.,.,CASSKDPRPPNQPQHF,TGTGCCAGCAGCAAAGACCCCCGCCCCCCCAATCAGCCCCAGCATTTT
TRBV18,TRBJ1-2,.,.,CASSPGREVYGYTF,TGTGCCAGCTCACCAGGGAGGGAAGTCTATGGCTACACCTTC
TRBV18,TRBJ1-1,.,.,CASSPPIGENTEAFF,TGTGCCAGCTCACCACCGATCGGAGAGAACACTGAAGCTTTCTTT
TRBV18,TRBJ1-5,.,TRBD1,CASSPRDRGKDQPQHF,TGTGCCAGCTCTCCCCGGGACAGGGGTAAAGATCAGCCCCAGCATTTT
TRBV11-2,TRBJ2-5,.,.,CASSFPGSTQYF,TGTGCCAGCAGCTTTCCAGGCTCCACCCAGTACTTC
TRBV7-6,TRBJ2-2,.,TRBD2,CASSLGSGDYTGELFF,TGTGCCAGCAGCTTGGGGAGCGGGGACTACACCGGGGAGCTGTTTTTT
TRBV10-1,TRBJ1-5,.,.,CATVITRGGFQPQHF,TGCGCCACGGTCATTACAAGGGGGGGTTTTCAGCCCCAGCATTTT
TRBV7-9,TRBJ2-6,once,.,CASRGFPGSGANVLTF,TGTGCCAGCAGGGGTTTCCCCGGGTCTGGGGCCAACGTCCTGACTTTC